These 16 T cell receptor beta chains share one sample of origin, sequenced in a study of blood T cell repertoires in COVID-19. Repertoires were generated with immunoSEQ multiplex PCR, while TCRdb's copy carries only in-frame clones and drops some. The data contain 250,000 to 350,000 clones, about 85% of them seen just once; the ten biggest clones take up approximately 5.3%. Sequencing was carried out using PBMCs or T cells enriched from blood (not recorded which). The receptors were sampled from a woman in her 30s who had recovered from COVID-19.

The chain links TRBV19 to TRBJ2-2; 7 nucleotides line up with TRBD2. Germline loops: CDR1 LNHDA, CDR2 SQIVND (reference sequence). The J segment lost 5 bases and the V segment lost 9 bases, leaving 18 bases of the junction unmatched. This CDR3 spans 17 amino acids. CDR3 sequence: CASTPYAGALRTGELFF. The CDR3 DNA sequence: TGTGCCAGCACACCCTACGCGGGAGCGCTAAGGACCGGGGAGCTGTTTTTT. Complete variable domain (other parts from reference TRBV19 and TRBJ2-2): DGGITQSPKYLFRKEGQNVTLSCEQNLNHDAMYWYRQDPGQGLRLIYYSQIVNDFQKGDIAEGYSVSREKKESFPLTVTSAQKNPTAFYLCASTPYAGALRTGELFFGEGSRLTVL.

This rearrangement joins TRBV5-4 to TRBJ2-1; 7 nucleotides agree with TRBD1. The CDR3 is 15 residues long. V shed 0 bases, J shed 3 bases, and the junction held 3 bases outside the gene matches. Germline CDR1 SGHNT, CDR2 YYREEE (reference sequence). The CDR3 DNA follows: TGTGCCAGCAGCTTGGGAGGGGGCAGCTACAATGAGCAGTTCTTC. It is translated as CASSLGGGSYNEQFF.

The chain joins TRBV6-5 to TRBJ1-6; D call uncertain. The germline V gene has CDR1 MNHEY and CDR2 SVGAGI. The V and J ends lost 6 bases and 8 bases respectively, with 11 bases between them. This CDR3 is built from 13 residues. The CDR3 sequence: CASRPLEDSPLHF. CDR3 DNA sequence: TGTGCCAGCAGACCCCTGGAGGATTCACCCCTCCACTTT.

The V and J genes are TRBV30 and TRBJ1-2, with TRBD1 matching 9 bases. This CDR3 spans 13 amino acids. V dropped 1 base and J dropped 6; count of bases not matched to a gene: 3. Germline CDR1 GTSNPN, CDR2 SVGIG (reference sequence). CDR3 sequence: CAWSGGQGDGYTF. The DNA for the CDR3 is TGTGCCTGGAGTGGGGGACAGGGAGATGGCTACACCTTC. The whole variable domain, remainder taken from reference TRBV30 and TRBJ1-2, is SQTIHQWPATLVQPVGSPLSLECTVEGTSNPNLYWYRQAAGRGLQLLFYSVGIGQISSEVPQNLSASRPQDRQFILSSKKLLLSDSGFYLCAWSGGQGDGYTFGSGTRLTVV.

V and J are TRBV7-2 and TRBJ1-1; TRBD1 matches 9 bases. The V segment lost 2 bases and the J segment 10 bases; nucleotides outside the gene matches: 5. The CDR3 runs to 13 residues. Germline values: CDR1 SGHTA, CDR2 FQGNSA. The CDR3 sequence is CASSLNPGQGAFF. The DNA for the CDR3 is TGTGCCAGCAGCTTAAACCCGGGACAGGGAGCTTTCTTT.

J is TRBJ2-7 and V is TRBV6-5; tentatively, D is TRBD1 (6 bases). Germline V gene lookup returns CDR1 MNHEY and CDR2 SVGAGI. CDR3 length: 13 residues. V gave up 10 bases and J gave up 2 bases, with 15 bases separating them. The CDR3 nucleotides are TGTGCCACCAAAAGGACAGATCCCTACGAGCAGTACTTC. It is translated as CATKRTDPYEQYF.

The J gene is TRBJ1-4, the V gene TRBV25-1; D call uncertain. The CDR3 extends over 15 amino acids. The germline V gene encodes CDR1 MGHDK and CDR2 SYGVNS. Trimming cost V 4 bases and J 8 bases, with 17 bases left between them. CDR3 amino acids: CASSAWTGVGEKLFF. For the CDR3, the DNA is TGTGCCAGCAGTGCTTGGACCGGGGTGGGAGAAAAACTGTTTTTT.

This sequence joins TRBV15 and TRBJ1-1, with a tentative D call TRBD1 (5 bases). Germline V lookup: CDR1 LNHNV, CDR2 YYDKDF (reference sequence). The CDR3 is made up of 14 amino acids. V shed 3 bases and J shed 3 bases, with 11 bases lying between them. This chain's CDR3 is CATSRGPRDTEAFF. CDR3 in DNA: TGTGCCACCAGCAGGGGGCCCAGGGACACTGAAGCTTTCTTT.

This CDR3 is CASSDRGNNYGYTF. For the CDR3, the DNA is TGTGCCAGCAGCGACAGGGGAAATAACTATGGCTACACCTTC. The chain carries TRBV9 and TRBJ1-2; 7 positions agree with TRBD1. The CDR3 runs 14 residues. Germline CDR1 SGDLS, CDR2 YYNGEE. Trimming removed 3 bases from V and 1 base from J; junction bases left unmatched: 3.

The chain employs TRBV5-1 and TRBJ2-7, with a weak D call TRBD2 (6 bases). Trimming took 3 bases from V and 4 from J, leaving 20 bases between them. CDR1 is SGHRS and CDR2 is YFSETQ in the germline V gene. CDR3 length equals 16 residues. CDR3 protein: CASSWGAGTDYYEQYF. The CDR3 nucleotides read TGCGCCAGCAGCTGGGGAGCCGGGACTGATTATTACGAGCAGTACTTC. Based on the CDR3 plus reference TRBV5-1 and TRBJ2-7, the full variable domain is KAGVTQTPRYLIKTRGQQVTLSCSPISGHRSVSWYQQTPGQGLQFLFEYFSETQRNKGNFPGRFSGRQFSNSRSEMNVSTLELGDSALYLCASSWGAGTDYYEQYFGPGTRLTVT.

In nucleotides, the CDR3 is TGTGCCAGCTACCGTAATGCGGACAGGTTTACTTCACCCCTCCACTTT. Protein product: CASYRNADRFTSPLHF. This rearrangement joins TRBV27 to TRBJ1-6; 7 nucleotides line up with TRBD1. CDR1 and CDR2 from the germline V gene are MNHEY and SMNVEV (reference sequence). The CDR3 contains 16 residues. With 8 bases clipped from V and 9 bases from J, the junction kept 16 bases outside the gene matches.

The CDR3 nucleotides are TGTGCCAGTAGGCTGAGTCTAGGCGCGAACACCGGGGAGCTGTTTTTT. Encoded protein: CASRLSLGANTGELFF. The rearrangement joins TRBV19 to TRBJ2-2; D not certain. Trimming removed 6 bases at V and 0 bases at J, with 14 bases between. The germline V gene encodes CDR1 LNHDA and CDR2 SQIVND (reference sequence). CDR3 size: 16 residues.

The chain carries TRBV5-4 and TRBJ1-2, with 7 positions matching TRBD1. CDR1 and CDR2 (germline): SGHNT, YYREEE (reference sequence). The CDR3 totals 17 residues. V shed 5 bases, J shed 7 bases, and the junction held 20 bases outside the gene matches. CDR3 sequence reads: CASRNTGANARTFGYTF. CDR3 nucleotides: TGTGCCAGCAGAAATACAGGGGCTAACGCTAGAACCTTTGGCTACACCTTC.

The chain has TRBV4-2 and TRBJ2-5; possible D gene TRBD1, 5 bases. Per the germline V gene, CDR1 is LGHNA and CDR2 is YNFKEQ. Trimming stripped 0 bases from V and 4 bases from J, with 12 bases between. This CDR3 is 15 amino acids long. This CDR3 reads CASSQDSGIVETQYF. CDR3 nucleotide sequence: TGTGCCAGCAGCCAAGATTCAGGGATAGTAGAGACCCAGTACTTC.

With respect to this clone: Other DNA sequences in this specimen translate into the identical CDR3. The chain has TRBV5-1 and TRBJ2-3; 9 bases line up with TRBD1. The CDR3 spans 15 residues. Looked up from germline, CDR1 is SGHRS and CDR2 is YFSETQ. V dropped 4 bases and J dropped 1; count of bases not matched to a gene: 4. The CDR3 protein is CASSLQGARTDTQYF. DNA for the CDR3: TGCGCCAGCAGCCTACAGGGGGCCCGCACAGATACGCAGTATTTT.

The chain has TRBV4-1 and TRBJ1-1; D remains unclear. Germline V gives CDR1 MGHRA, CDR2 YSYEKL. The length of the CDR3 is 17 residues. With 1 base removed from V and 4 bases from J, the gap between germline ends came to 19 bases. This CDR3 reads CASSQATQAWVGTEAFF. The CDR3 nucleotides read TGCGCCAGCAGCCAAGCCACCCAGGCCTGGGTGGGCACTGAAGCTTTCTTT.